This record looks at one TCR beta chain sequence and its context. Its antigen is as yet unknown. The data were obtained in a study of T cell responses to AZD1222 COVID-19 vaccine. General study points: Donors were chiefly white British, with a greater number of females, and clonal diversity was perhaps underestimated. Seropositive at baseline were only five or six AZD1222 recipients.

Trimming removed 6 bases from V and 2 bases from J; junction bases left unmatched: 7. Per germline, CDR1 LNHDA and CDR2 SQIVND (reference sequence). CDR3 length equals 15 residues. Assay used: immunoSEQ multiplex PCR; TCRdb lists only in-frame clones, some missing. This table holds about 100,000 clones, 70% to 90% found once. The rearrangement joins TRBV19 to TRBJ1-2; 9 bases line up with TRBD1. The receptor comes from an adult in good health. The sample here was peripheral blood, taken on day 0 of MenACWY control vaccination. The CDR3 region has the DNA TGTGCCAGTAGCACCACAGGGGGCATGAACTATGGCTACACCTTC. Its protein product is CASSTTGGMNYGYTF.